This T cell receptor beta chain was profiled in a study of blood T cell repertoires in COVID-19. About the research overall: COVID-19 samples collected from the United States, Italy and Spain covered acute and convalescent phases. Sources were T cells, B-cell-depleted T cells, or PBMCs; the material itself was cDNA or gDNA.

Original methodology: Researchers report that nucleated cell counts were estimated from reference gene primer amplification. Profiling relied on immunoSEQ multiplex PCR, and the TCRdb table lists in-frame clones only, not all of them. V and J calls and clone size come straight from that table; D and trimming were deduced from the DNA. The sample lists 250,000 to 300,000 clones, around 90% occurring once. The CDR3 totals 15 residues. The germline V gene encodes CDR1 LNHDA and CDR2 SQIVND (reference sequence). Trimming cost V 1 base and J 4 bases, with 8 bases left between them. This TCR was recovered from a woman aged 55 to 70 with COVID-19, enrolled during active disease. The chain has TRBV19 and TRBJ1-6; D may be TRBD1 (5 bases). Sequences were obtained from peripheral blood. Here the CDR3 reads CASSIGGLYNSPLHF. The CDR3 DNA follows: TGTGCCAGTAGTATAGGGGGCTTATATAATTCACCCCTCCACTTT.